This is a list of T cell receptor beta chains from one sample in a study of CD8+ T cells in alopecia areata. Using immunoSEQ multiplex PCR, the repertoire was profiled, and TCRdb retains in-frame clones only, with some absent. The data hold about 180,000 clones, with roughly 59% observed a single time. The sample consisted of CD4+ T cells sorted from blood, taken at week 0. The receptors derive from a human donor with alopecia areata. Both conserved end residues are part of each CDR3. Fields, in order: D gene, J gene, V gene, clone size, CDR3 protein, CDR3 DNA. D genes are given only for firm matches. A clone size is listed for some rows: how often the clone was seen (once, few, many), or a class if it is expanded.

>.|TRBJ2-3|TRBV6-5|.
CASSYGGTSTDTQYF
TGTGCCAGCAGTTACGGCGGGACTAGCACAGATACGCAGTATTTT
>.|TRBJ1-4|TRBV29-1|.
CSVLAAQNEKLFF
TGCAGCGTTTTGGCAGCTCAAAATGAAAAACTGTTTTTT
>.|TRBJ2-7|TRBV5-1|.
CASNSGERNYEQYF
TGCGCCAGCAATTCGGGGGAAAGAAACTACGAGCAGTACTTC
>.|TRBJ2-1|TRBV2|.
CASSPRRNEQFF
TGTGCCAGCAGCCCCAGGAGGAATGAGCAGTTCTTC
>TRBD1|TRBJ2-4|TRBV29-1|.
CSGPGQGAGDIQYF
TGCAGCGGACCAGGACAGGGGGCCGGGGACATTCAGTACTTC
>.|TRBJ1-1|TRBV9|.
CASSVDLRRRTEAFF
TGTGCCAGCAGCGTAGACCTCAGACGGAGAACTGAAGCTTTCTTT
>TRBD1|TRBJ2-7|TRBV25-1|.
CASSETLLGQGYEQYF
TGTGCCAGCAGTGAAACGCTCTTGGGACAGGGGTACGAGCAGTACTTC
>.|TRBJ2-6|TRBV7-9|few
CASSLISGANVLTF
TGTGCCAGCAGCTTAATCTCTGGGGCCAACGTCCTGACTTTC
>.|TRBJ2-1|TRBV7-9|.
CASSLSGSSYNEQFF
TGTGCCAGCAGCTTAAGCGGAAGCTCCTACAATGAGCAGTTCTTC
>.|TRBJ1-1|TRBV30|.
CAWSEDMNTEAFF
TGTGCCTGGAGTGAAGACATGAACACTGAAGCTTTCTTT
>TRBD2|TRBJ2-4|TRBV11-2|.
CASSYVGTGGRNIQYF
TGTGCCAGCAGCTATGTCGGGACGGGGGGACGAAACATTCAGTACTTC
>.|TRBJ2-7|TRBV29-1|.
CSVVPSSSYEQYF
TGCAGCGTTGTTCCTTCCAGCTCCTACGAGCAGTACTTC
>TRBD1|TRBJ1-2|TRBV9|.
CASSAQTGVGYTF
TGTGCCAGCAGCGCCCAGACAGGGGTTGGCTACACCTTC
>TRBD1|TRBJ2-7|TRBV4-3|.
CASSPGQGVPYEQYF
TGCGCCAGCAGCCCAGGACAGGGGGTCCCCTACGAGCAGTACTTC
>.|TRBJ1-1|TRBV27|.
CASSLGVGKAFF
TGTGCCAGCAGTTTGGGGGTGGGAAAGGCTTTCTTT
>.|TRBJ2-1|TRBV5-6|.
CASSHRRGNEQFF
TGTGCCAGCAGCCACCGAAGGGGGAATGAGCAGTTCTTC
>.|TRBJ2-7|TRBV19|.
CASSITSDHEQYF
TGTGCCAGTAGTATCACTTCGGACCACGAGCAGTACTTC
>.|TRBJ1-5|TRBV30|.
CAWSVNGQLNQPQHF
TGTGCCTGGAGTGTAAATGGGCAGCTCAATCAGCCCCAGCATTTT
>.|TRBJ1-3|TRBV30|few
CAWSALRGNTIYF
TGTGCCTGGAGTGCCCTCCGGGGAAACACCATATATTTT
>.|TRBJ1-2|TRBV29-1|.
CSVRDGDYGYTF
TGCAGCGTCCGGGACGGAGACTATGGCTACACCTTC
>.|TRBJ2-3|TRBV9|.
CASSVGSFSTDTQYF
TGTGCCAGCAGCGTAGGCAGCTTTAGCACAGATACGCAGTATTTT
>.|TRBJ1-1|TRBV6-5|.
CASSFKAEAFF
TGTGCCAGCAGTTTCAAAGCAGAGGCTTTCTTT
>TRBD2|TRBJ2-1|TRBV10-3|.
CASRLAGRDEQFF
TGTGCCAGCAGACTAGCGGGGAGGGATGAGCAGTTCTTC
>.|TRBJ2-1|TRBV29-1|.
CSAYTKDPYNEQFF
TGCAGCGCCTACACAAAGGATCCCTACAATGAGCAGTTCTTC
>.|TRBJ2-3|TRBV7-2|few
CAESGGDTQYF
TGTGCCGAATCTGGGGGAGATACGCAGTATTTT
>.|TRBJ2-5|TRBV9|.
CASSVAGQGNQETQYF
TGTGCCAGCAGCGTAGCTGGTCAGGGGAACCAAGAGACCCAGTACTTC
>.|TRBJ1-2|TRBV30|.
CAWSTGTFYGYTF
TGTGCCTGGAGCACCGGGACATTCTATGGCTACACCTTC
>.|TRBJ1-6|TRBV7-9|once
CASSPRLGPLHF
TGTGCCAGCAGCCCCCGATTGGGACCCCTCCACTTT
>TRBD2|TRBJ2-3|TRBV29-1|once
CSVPPSGGDTQYF
TGCAGCGTCCCCCCTAGCGGGGGGGATACGCAGTATTTT
>TRBD1|TRBJ2-6|TRBV7-3|.
CASSLFGTGSSGANVLTF
TGTGCCAGCAGCTTATTCGGGACAGGGAGCTCTGGGGCCAACGTCCTGACTTTC
>.|TRBJ2-3|TRBV29-1|.
CSVEDKDTQYF
TGCAGCGTTGAAGATAAAGATACGCAGTATTTT
>TRBD1|TRBJ2-1|TRBV29-1|.
CSVGQGNEQFF
TGCAGCGTTGGACAGGGCAATGAGCAGTTCTTC
>.|TRBJ2-3|TRBV29-1|.
CSADTDTQYF
TGCAGCGCCGACACAGATACGCAGTATTTT
>.|TRBJ1-2|TRBV25-1|once
CASEDTNYGYTF
TGTGCCAGTGAGGACACTAACTATGGCTACACCTTC
>.|TRBJ2-3|TRBV7-7|.
CASSATGTTDTQYF
TGTGCCAGCAGCGCCACCGGGACCACAGATACGCAGTATTTT
>.|TRBJ1-2|TRBV29-1|.
CSVGARQTYGYTF
TGCAGCGTAGGGGCCCGACAGACTTATGGCTACACCTTC
>.|TRBJ2-1|TRBV5-6|.
CASRSTSDEQFF
TGTGCCAGCAGGTCAACATCGGATGAGCAGTTCTTC
>.|TRBJ2-2|TRBV29-1|few
CSTWAGTGELFF
TGCAGCACATGGGCCGGGACCGGGGAGCTGTTTTTT
>TRBD1|TRBJ2-2|TRBV9|.
CASSATGTGELFF
TGTGCCAGCAGCGCGACAGGGACCGGGGAGCTGTTTTTT
>TRBD2|TRBJ2-1|TRBV5-1|few
CASSSTSGGYSYNEQFF
TGCGCCAGCAGCTCCACTAGCGGGGGTTACTCCTACAATGAGCAGTTCTTC
>.|TRBJ1-2|TRBV2|.
CASSDTKYGYTF
TGTGCCAGCAGTGACACCAAATATGGCTACACCTTC
>.|TRBJ2-6|TRBV2|few
CASSGREANVLTF
TGTGCCAGCAGCGGCAGGGAAGCCAACGTCCTGACTTTC
>TRBD2|TRBJ2-5|TRBV7-2|.
CASSLGLAGGETQYF
TGTGCCAGCAGCTTAGGACTAGCGGGGGGTGAGACCCAGTACTTC
>TRBD1|TRBJ1-4|TRBV2|.
CASSEKTGVNEKLFF
TGTGCCAGCAGTGAGAAGACAGGGGTAAATGAAAAACTGTTTTTT
>.|TRBJ2-5|TRBV2|.
CASTGSRSYQETQYF
TGTGCCAGCACTGGGAGCCGCTCGTACCAAGAGACCCAGTACTTC
>.|TRBJ2-3|TRBV7-9|few
CASSLGSLSTDTQYF
TGTGCCAGCAGCTTAGGGTCCTTATCCACAGATACGCAGTATTTT
>TRBD1|TRBJ1-5|TRBV7-2|.
CASSSRTGGVGQPQHF
TGTGCCAGCAGCTCGCGGACAGGGGGCGTCGGGCAGCCCCAGCATTTT
>.|TRBJ1-2|TRBV5-6|.
CASRTTGSYGYTF
TGTGCCAGCAGGACGACAGGCAGCTATGGCTACACCTTC
>.|TRBJ1-2|TRBV29-1|few
CSVAPGVLDGYTF
TGCAGCGTTGCCCCAGGCGTTCTTGATGGCTACACCTTC
>.|TRBJ2-5|TRBV29-1|.
CSVLPGQTQYF
TGCAGCGTCTTGCCGGGGCAGACCCAGTACTTC
>.|TRBJ2-3|TRBV29-1|.
CSVDEGADTQYF
TGCAGCGTTGATGAGGGGGCAGATACGCAGTATTTT
>.|TRBJ2-7|TRBV29-1|.
CSAKRGEWLEQYF
TGCAGCGCCAAGAGGGGGGAATGGCTCGAGCAGTACTTC
>.|TRBJ2-3|TRBV5-1|.
CASSSFGVMDTQYF
TGCGCCAGCAGCTCTTTCGGGGTAATGGATACGCAGTATTTT
>.|TRBJ1-4|TRBV5-1|.
CASSIQGTATNEKLFF
TGCGCCAGCAGCATACAGGGTACCGCAACTAATGAAAAACTGTTTTTT
>.|TRBJ2-3|TRBV5-1|.
CASSLTTANTQYF
TGCGCCAGCAGCTTAACGACAGCGAATACGCAGTATTTT
>.|TRBJ1-3|TRBV27|few
CASSLSTGLSGNTIYF
TGTGCCAGCAGTTTATCAACGGGGTTGAGTGGAAACACCATATATTTT
>TRBD2|TRBJ2-1|TRBV12-5|few
CASGLVAGEQFF
TGTGCTAGTGGTTTGGTAGCGGGAGAGCAGTTCTTC
>TRBD1|TRBJ1-1|TRBV14|.
CASSHINRLGTEEGSTEAFF
TGTGCCAGCAGCCATATCAACCGCCTCGGGACAGAGGAGGGGAGCACTGAAGCTTTCTTT
>TRBD2|TRBJ2-7|TRBV7-9|few
CASSLLGSGTHYEQYF
TGTGCCAGCAGCTTACTGGGTAGCGGGACCCACTACGAGCAGTACTTC
>.|TRBJ2-1|TRBV29-1|.
CSVAVGSQFF
TGCAGCGTTGCAGTGGGTTCCCAGTTCTTC